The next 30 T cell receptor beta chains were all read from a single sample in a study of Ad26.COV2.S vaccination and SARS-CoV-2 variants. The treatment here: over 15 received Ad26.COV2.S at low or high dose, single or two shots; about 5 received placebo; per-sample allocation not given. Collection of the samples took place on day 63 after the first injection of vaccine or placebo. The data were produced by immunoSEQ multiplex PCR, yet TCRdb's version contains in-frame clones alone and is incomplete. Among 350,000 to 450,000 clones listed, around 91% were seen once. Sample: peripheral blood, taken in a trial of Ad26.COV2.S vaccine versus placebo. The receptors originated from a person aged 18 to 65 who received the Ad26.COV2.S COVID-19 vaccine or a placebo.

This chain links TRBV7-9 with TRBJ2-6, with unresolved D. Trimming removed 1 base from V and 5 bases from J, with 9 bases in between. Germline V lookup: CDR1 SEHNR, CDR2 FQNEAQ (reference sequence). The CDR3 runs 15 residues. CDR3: CASSLEGSRANVLTF. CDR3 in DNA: TGTGCCAGCAGCTTAGAGGGATCCCGGGCCAACGTCCTGACTTTC.

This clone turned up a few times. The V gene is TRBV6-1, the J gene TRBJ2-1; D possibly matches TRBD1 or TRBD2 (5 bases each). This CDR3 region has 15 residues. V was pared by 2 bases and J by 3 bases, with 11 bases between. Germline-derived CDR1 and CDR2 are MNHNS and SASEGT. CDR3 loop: CASSEQRDLYNEQFF. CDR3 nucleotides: TGTGCCAGCAGTGAACAGAGGGACCTCTACAATGAGCAGTTCTTC.

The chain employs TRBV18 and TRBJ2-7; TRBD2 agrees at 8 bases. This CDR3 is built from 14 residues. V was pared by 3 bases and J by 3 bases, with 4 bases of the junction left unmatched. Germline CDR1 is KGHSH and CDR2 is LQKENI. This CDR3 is CASSPDLAGYEQYF. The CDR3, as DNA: TGTGCCAGCTCACCGGACCTAGCGGGCTACGAGCAGTACTTC. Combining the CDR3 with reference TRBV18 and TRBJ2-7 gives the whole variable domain NAGVMQNPRHLVRRRGQEARLRCSPMKGHSHVYWYRQLPEEGLKFMVYLQKENIIDESGMPKERFSAEFPKEGPSILRIQQVVRGDSAAYFCASSPDLAGYEQYFGPGTRLTVT.

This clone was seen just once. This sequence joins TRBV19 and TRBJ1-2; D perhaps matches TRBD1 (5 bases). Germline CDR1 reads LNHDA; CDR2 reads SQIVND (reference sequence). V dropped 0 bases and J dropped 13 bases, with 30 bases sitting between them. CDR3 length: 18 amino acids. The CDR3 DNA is TGTGCCAGTAGTATAGAGGTTGGGACCCACTTGGGTGTGGGAGTCTCCACCTTC. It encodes CASSIEVGTHLGVGVSTF. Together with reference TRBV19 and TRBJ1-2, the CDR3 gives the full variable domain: DGGITQSPKYLFRKEGQNVTLSCEQNLNHDAMYWYRQDPGQGLRLIYYSQIVNDFQKGDIAEGYSVSREKKESFPLTVTSAQKNPTAFYLCASSIEVGTHLGVGVSTFGSGTRLTVV.

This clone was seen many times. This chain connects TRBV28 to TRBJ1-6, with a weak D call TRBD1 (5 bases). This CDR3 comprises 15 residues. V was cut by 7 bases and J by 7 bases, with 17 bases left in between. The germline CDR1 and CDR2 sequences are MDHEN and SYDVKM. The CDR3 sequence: CASTPSQGENSPLHF. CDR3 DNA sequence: TGTGCCAGCACCCCGTCCCAAGGGGAGAATTCACCCCTCCACTTT.

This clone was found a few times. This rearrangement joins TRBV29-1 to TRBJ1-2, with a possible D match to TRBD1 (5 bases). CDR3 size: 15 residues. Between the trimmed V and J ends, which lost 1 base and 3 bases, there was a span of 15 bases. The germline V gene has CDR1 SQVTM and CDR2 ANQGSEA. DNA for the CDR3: TGCAGCGTTGAAGGGCCCAGGGAAGGAGACTATGGCTACACCTTC. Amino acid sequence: CSVEGPREGDYGYTF.

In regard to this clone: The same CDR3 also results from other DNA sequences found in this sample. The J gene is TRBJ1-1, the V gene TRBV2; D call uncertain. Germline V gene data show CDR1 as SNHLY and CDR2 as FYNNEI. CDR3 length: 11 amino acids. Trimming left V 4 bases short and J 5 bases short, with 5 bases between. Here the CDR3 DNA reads TGTGCCAGCAGTGTTATTACTGAAGCTTTCTTT. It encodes CASSVITEAFF. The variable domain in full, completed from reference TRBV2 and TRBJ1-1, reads EPEVTQTPSHQVTQMGQEVILRCVPISNHLYFYWYRQILGQKVEFLVSFYNNEISEKSEIFDDQFSVERPDGSNFTLKIRSTKLEDSAMYFCASSVITEAFFGQGTRLTVV.

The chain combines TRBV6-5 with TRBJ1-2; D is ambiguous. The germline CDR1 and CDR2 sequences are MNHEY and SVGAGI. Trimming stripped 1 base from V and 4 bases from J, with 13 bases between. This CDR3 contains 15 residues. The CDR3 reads CASSYWQDGSYGYTF. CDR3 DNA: TGTGCCAGCAGTTACTGGCAGGATGGCTCCTATGGCTACACCTTC.

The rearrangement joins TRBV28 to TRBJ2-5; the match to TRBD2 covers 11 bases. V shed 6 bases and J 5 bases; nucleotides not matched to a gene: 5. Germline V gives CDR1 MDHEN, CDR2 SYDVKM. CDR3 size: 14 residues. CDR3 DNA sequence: TGTGCCAGCAGACAACTAGCGGGAGACGAGACCCAGTACTTC. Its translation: CASRQLAGDETQYF.

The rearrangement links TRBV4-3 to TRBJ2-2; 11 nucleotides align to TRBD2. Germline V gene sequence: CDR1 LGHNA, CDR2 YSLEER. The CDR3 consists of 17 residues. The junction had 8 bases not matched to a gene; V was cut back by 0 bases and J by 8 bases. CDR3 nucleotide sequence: TGCGCCAGCAGCCAAGACGTCGGGACTAGCGGCGCTGGGGAGCTGTTTTTT. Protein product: CASSQDVGTSGAGELFF.

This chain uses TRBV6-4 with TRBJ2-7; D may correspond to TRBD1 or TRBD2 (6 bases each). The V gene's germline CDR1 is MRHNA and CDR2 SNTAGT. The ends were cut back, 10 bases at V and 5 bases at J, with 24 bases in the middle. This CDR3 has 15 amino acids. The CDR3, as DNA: TGTGCCACCCAGAGGGGGGTTACCACGGGCGACGAGCAGTACTTC. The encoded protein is CATQRGVTTGDEQYF.

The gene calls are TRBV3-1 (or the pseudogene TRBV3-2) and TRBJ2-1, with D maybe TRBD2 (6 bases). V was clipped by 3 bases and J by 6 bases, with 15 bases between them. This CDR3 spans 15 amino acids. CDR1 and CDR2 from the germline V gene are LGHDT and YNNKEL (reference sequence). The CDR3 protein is CASSHRLGTVNEQFF. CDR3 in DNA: TGTGCCAGCAGCCACCGACTAGGCACAGTCAATGAGCAGTTCTTC.

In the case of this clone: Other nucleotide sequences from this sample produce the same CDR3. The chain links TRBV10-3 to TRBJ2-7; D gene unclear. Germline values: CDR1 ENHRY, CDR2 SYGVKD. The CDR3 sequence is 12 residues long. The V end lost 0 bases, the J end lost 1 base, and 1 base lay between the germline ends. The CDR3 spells CAISESSYEQYF. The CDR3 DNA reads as TGTGCCATCAGTGAGTCTTCCTACGAGCAGTACTTC.

CDR3 in amino acids: CASSLAGGRIDTQYF. The CDR3 bases are TGTGCCAGCAGCTTAGCGGGAGGGCGTATAGATACGCAGTATTTT. The chain couples TRBV11-2 to TRBJ2-3; 8 bases are shared with TRBD2. CDR3 length: 15 residues. Germline values: CDR1 SGHAT, CDR2 FQNNGV. J lost 5 bases, V lost 1 base, and 5 bases had no gene match.

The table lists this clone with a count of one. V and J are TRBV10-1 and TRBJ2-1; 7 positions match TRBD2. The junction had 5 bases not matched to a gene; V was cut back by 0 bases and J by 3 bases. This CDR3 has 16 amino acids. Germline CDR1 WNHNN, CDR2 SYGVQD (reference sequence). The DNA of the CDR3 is TGCGCCAGCAGTGAGTCGAGGGCTAGCGGCTACAATGAGCAGTTCTTC. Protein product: CASSESRASGYNEQFF.

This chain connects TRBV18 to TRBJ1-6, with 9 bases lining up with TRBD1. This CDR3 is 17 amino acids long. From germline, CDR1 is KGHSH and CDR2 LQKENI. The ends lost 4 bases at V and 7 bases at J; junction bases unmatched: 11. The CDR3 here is CASSRAGQGLENSPLHF. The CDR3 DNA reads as TGTGCCAGCTCACGAGCCGGACAGGGGTTAGAAAATTCACCCCTCCACTTT.

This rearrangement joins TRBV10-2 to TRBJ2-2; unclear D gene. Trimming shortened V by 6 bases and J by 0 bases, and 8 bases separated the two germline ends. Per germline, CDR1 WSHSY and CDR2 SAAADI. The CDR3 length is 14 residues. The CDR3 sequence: CASRITANTGELFF. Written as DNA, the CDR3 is TGCGCCAGCAGAATAACTGCGAACACCGGGGAGCTGTTTTTT.

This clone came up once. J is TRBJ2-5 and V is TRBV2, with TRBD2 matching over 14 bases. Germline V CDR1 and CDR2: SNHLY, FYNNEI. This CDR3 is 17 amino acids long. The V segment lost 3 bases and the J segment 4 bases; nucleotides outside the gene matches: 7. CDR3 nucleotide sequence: TGTGCCAGCAGTGACTACGGACTAGCGGGAGGAGTAGAGACCCAGTACTTC. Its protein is CASSDYGLAGGVETQYF.

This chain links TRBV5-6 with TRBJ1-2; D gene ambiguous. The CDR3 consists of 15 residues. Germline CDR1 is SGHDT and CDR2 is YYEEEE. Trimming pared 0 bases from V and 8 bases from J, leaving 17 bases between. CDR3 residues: CASSLEPPAVLGYTF. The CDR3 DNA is TGTGCCAGCAGCTTGGAGCCTCCTGCAGTTTTGGGCTACACCTTC.

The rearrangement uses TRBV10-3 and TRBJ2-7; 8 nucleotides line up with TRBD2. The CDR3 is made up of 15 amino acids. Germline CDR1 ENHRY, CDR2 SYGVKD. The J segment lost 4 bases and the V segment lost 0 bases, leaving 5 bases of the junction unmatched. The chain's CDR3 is CAISESGTSSYEQYF. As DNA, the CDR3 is TGTGCCATCAGTGAGTCAGGGACTAGTTCTTACGAGCAGTACTTC.

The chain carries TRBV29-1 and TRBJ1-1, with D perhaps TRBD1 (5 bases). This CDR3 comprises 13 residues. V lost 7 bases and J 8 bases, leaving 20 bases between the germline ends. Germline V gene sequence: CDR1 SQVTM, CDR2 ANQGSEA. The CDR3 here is CSAFGGLLLEAFF. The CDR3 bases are TGCAGCGCCTTTGGGGGACTCCTGCTCGAAGCTTTCTTT.

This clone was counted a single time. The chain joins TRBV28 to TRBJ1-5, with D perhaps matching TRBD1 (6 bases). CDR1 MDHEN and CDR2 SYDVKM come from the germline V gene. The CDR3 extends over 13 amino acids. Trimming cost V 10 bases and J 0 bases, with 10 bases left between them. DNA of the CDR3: TGTGCCACCAGGGGTGGTAGCAATCAGCCCCAGCATTTT. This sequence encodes CATRGGSNQPQHF.

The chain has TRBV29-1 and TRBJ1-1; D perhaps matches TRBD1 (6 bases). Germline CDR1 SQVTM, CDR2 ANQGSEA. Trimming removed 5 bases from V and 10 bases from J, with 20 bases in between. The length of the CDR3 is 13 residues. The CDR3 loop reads CSVRSWGASGAFF. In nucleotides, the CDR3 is TGCAGCGTTAGGAGTTGGGGGGCGTCGGGAGCTTTCTTT.

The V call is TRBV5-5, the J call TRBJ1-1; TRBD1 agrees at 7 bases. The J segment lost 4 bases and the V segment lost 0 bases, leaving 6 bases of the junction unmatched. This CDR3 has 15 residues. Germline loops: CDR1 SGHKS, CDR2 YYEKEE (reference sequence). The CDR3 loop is CASSLGQGVGTEAFF. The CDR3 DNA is TGTGCCAGCAGCTTGGGGCAGGGGGTTGGCACTGAAGCTTTCTTT.

CDR3 in DNA: TGCGCCAGCAGTCCTACCGGGGGGAGCACAGATACGCAGTATTTT. Translated, it gives CASSPTGGSTDTQYF. The chain recombines TRBV4-3 with TRBJ2-3, with 7 bases identical to TRBD2. V trimming: 6 bases; J trimming: 0 bases; junction bases outside the gene matches: 6. This CDR3 has 15 amino acids. Germline CDR1 reads LGHNA; CDR2 reads YSLEER.

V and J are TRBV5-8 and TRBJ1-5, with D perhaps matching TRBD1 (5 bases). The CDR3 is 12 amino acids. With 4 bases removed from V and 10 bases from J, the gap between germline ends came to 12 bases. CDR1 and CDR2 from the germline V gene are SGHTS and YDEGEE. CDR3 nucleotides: TGTGCCAGCAGCGGGACGGGTCAACCCCAGCATTTT. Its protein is CASSGTGQPQHF.

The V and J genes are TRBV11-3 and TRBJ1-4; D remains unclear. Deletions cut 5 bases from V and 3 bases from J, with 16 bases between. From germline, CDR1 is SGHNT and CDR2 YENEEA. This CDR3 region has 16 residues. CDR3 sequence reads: CASSPRGNKANEKLFF. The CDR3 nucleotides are TGTGCCAGCAGCCCACGAGGGAATAAGGCTAATGAAAAACTGTTTTTT.

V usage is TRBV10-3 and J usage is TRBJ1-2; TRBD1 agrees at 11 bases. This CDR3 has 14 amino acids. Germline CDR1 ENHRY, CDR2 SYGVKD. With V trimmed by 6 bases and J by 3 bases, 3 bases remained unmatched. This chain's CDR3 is CAISGQGAHYGYTF. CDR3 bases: TGTGCCATCAGCGGACAGGGGGCTCACTATGGCTACACCTTC.

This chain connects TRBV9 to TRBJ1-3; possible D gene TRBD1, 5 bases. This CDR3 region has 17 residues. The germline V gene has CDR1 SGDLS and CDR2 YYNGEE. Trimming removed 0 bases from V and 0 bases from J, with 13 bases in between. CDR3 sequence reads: CASSVATGASSGNTIYF. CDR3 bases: TGTGCCAGCAGCGTAGCTACTGGGGCTAGCTCTGGAAACACCATATATTTT.

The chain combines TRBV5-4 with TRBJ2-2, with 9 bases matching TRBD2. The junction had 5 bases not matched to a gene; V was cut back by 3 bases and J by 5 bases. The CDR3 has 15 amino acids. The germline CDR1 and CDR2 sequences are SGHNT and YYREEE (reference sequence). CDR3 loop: CASSSSGTVTGELFF. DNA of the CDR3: TGTGCCAGCAGCTCTAGCGGGACTGTTACCGGGGAGCTGTTTTTT.